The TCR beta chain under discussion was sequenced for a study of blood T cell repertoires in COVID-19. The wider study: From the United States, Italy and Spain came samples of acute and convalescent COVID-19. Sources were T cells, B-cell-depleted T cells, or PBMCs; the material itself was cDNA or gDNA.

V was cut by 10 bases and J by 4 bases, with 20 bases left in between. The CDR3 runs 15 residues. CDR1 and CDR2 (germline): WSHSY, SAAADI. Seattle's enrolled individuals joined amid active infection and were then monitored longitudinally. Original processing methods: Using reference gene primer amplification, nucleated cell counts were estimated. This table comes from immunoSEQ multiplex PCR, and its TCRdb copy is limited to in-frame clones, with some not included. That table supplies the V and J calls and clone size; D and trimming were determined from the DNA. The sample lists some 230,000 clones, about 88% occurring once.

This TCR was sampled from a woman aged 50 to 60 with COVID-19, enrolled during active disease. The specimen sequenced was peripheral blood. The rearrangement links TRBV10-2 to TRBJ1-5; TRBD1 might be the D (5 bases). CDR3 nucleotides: TGCGCCACCTCCCCAACGGGGGGGGGAAATCAGCCCCAGCATTTT. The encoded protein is CATSPTGGGNQPQHF.